This T cell receptor beta chain derives from a study of identical twins. It was template switching that added a universal primer site, and there were unique molecular identifiers on the cDNA. TCRdb ran MiXCR on the 5' RACE reads and lists one entry per CDR3 protein. Among under 1 million distinct CDR3 sequences listed, 9% to 15% were seen once. With regard to this clonotype: Its target is not known.

Whole-study findings and limits: Insertions were fewer in abundant cord blood beta clonotypes, whereas memory repertoires showed none of this pattern.

The data also belong to a second study, concerning yellow fever vaccine responses in identical twins. That study adds: Reportedly, the response of twins' T cells to the vaccine seemed partly convergent, partly personalized.

Specimen: PBMCs. This clonotype was sampled from a young woman in good health.

The CDR3 DNA is TGTGCCAGCAGCTTAACATATCCCGGGACTAGCGGGAGCGGGGCCAACGTCCTGACTTTC. Protein sequence: CASSLTYPGTSGSGANVLTF. The chain uses TRBV11-1 and TRBJ2-6; 14 nucleotides line up with TRBD2. The CDR3 extends over 20 amino acids. V gave up 2 bases and J gave up 4 bases; unmatched junction bases: 10. In germline, CDR1 is SGHAT, CDR2 FQDESV (reference sequence).